The 9 T cell receptor beta chains below were found in one sample sequenced in a study of siplizumab effects on memory and regulatory T cells. Produced via immunoSEQ multiplex PCR; TCRdb's table is partial and in-frame only. The sample contains about 120,000 clones, roughly 94% of which appear only once. The sample consisted of non-Treg CD4+ T cells sorted from blood. Source of these receptors: a human donor in good health.

The genes are TRBV18 and TRBJ2-2; no clear D. V was shortened by 2 bases and J by 1 base, with 8 bases between the two germline ends. This CDR3 comprises 15 residues. Germline-derived CDR1 and CDR2 are KGHSH and LQKENI. The CDR3 is CASSPNGGNTGELFF. The CDR3 DNA reads as TGTGCCAGCTCACCAAATGGTGGGAACACCGGGGAGCTGTTTTTT.

The J gene is TRBJ2-1, the V gene TRBV4-1; D gene uncertain. Trimming shortened V by 2 bases and J by 0 bases, and 11 bases separated the two germline ends. This CDR3 is 16 amino acids long. Germline assignment: CDR1 MGHRA and CDR2 YSYEKL. The DNA of the CDR3 is TGCGCCAGCAGCCAAACTCTTCAGTACTCCTACAATGAGCAGTTCTTC. Residues: CASSQTLQYSYNEQFF.

J is TRBJ1-2 and V is TRBV5-8; a weak D match, TRBD1 (6 bases). In germline, CDR1 is SGHTS, CDR2 YDEGEE. The CDR3 length is 14 residues. Trimming took off 1 base at V and 3 bases at J, with 10 bases between the two ends. The CDR3: CASSLTGSDYGYTF. The CDR3 region has the DNA TGTGCCAGCAGCTTGACAGGGTCTGACTATGGCTACACCTTC.

The chain has TRBV21-1 and TRBJ2-2. TRBV21-1 is classified as a pseudogene. The CDR3 sequence is 16 residues long. The CDR3 loop reads CASSKIDGLNTGELFF. As DNA, the CDR3 is TGTGCCAGCAGCAAAATTGACGGATTGAACACCGGGGAGCTGTTTTTT.

J is TRBJ1-4 and V is TRBV20-1; D is perhaps TRBD1 (5 bases). Trimming took off 7 bases at V and 8 bases at J, with 11 bases between the two ends. CDR1 DFQATT and CDR2 SNEGSKA come from the germline V gene (reference sequence). CDR3 length: 11 residues. The CDR3 protein is CSGSGYEKLFF. CDR3 DNA: TGCAGTGGATCAGGGTACGAAAAACTGTTTTTT.

The CDR3 protein is CASSLPLGQTSETQYF. The DNA of the CDR3 is TGCGCCAGCAGCTTGCCCTTGGGACAGACGAGTGAGACCCAGTACTTC. The rearrangement joins TRBV5-1 to TRBJ2-5; 7 bases agree with TRBD1. The length of the CDR3 is 16 residues. V lost 1 base, J lost 5 bases, and 11 bases stayed unmatched. The V gene's germline CDR1 is SGHRS and CDR2 YFSETQ.

The CDR3, as DNA: TGTGCCAGCAGCCTTAGGACAGCTGAGCAGTTCTTC. Its translation: CASSLRTAEQFF. The V and J genes are TRBV11-3 and TRBJ2-1, with D possibly matching TRBD1 (6 bases). V was trimmed by 5 bases and J by 9 bases, leaving 11 bases between them. In germline, CDR1 is SGHNT, CDR2 YENEEA. This CDR3 has 12 amino acids.

The chain couples TRBV11-1 to TRBJ2-2; TRBD2 aligns across 7 bases. The germline V gene encodes CDR1 SGHAT and CDR2 FQDESV (reference sequence). CDR3 length equals 16 residues. V was pared by 5 bases and J by 0 bases, with 6 bases of the junction left unmatched. CDR3 sequence (DNA): TGTGCCAGCAGCAAATTAGCGGGTGCGAACACCGGGGAGCTGTTTTTT. This sequence encodes CASSKLAGANTGELFF.

The genes are TRBV6-4 and TRBJ2-2; no definite D call. This CDR3 has 15 residues. Trimming pared 3 bases from V and 0 bases from J, leaving 8 bases between. Germline CDR1 MRHNA, CDR2 SNTAGT. The DNA for the CDR3 is TGTGCCAGCAGTGAGAACCGACCGAACACCGGGGAGCTGTTTTTT. It encodes CASSENRPNTGELFF.